Presented here are 2 T cell receptor beta chains from one specimen sequenced in a study of T cell repertoires in cytomegalovirus infection. In TCRdb, the reads were re-called with MiXCR into one record per CDR3 protein. This sample carries fewer than 550,000 distinct CDR3 sequences, 16% of them seen once, and the ten largest clones take roughly a quarter. Specimen: CD8+ T cells from PBMCs. The receptors originated from a human donor in good health (CMV status not recorded). Some clones in this sample may be carry-over from other donors' samples.

This clonotype was detected only a few times. CDR3 bases: TGTGCCAGCAGCTCCCTGGAGGGGGGTGGAAGTCAAGAGACCCAGTACTTC. The encoded protein is CASSSLEGGGSQETQYF. The V and J genes are TRBV5-6 and TRBJ2-5; D possibly uses TRBD1 or TRBD2 (6 bases each). V lost 3 bases and J 2 bases, leaving 20 bases between the germline ends. The CDR3 runs to 17 residues. Germline lookup yields CDR1 SGHDT and CDR2 YYEEEE.

This clonotype was picked up many times. The chain uses TRBV7-8 and TRBJ1-1; D unresolved. Trimming removed 2 bases from V and 4 bases from J, with 8 bases in between. Germline V gene sequence: CDR1 SGHVS, CDR2 FQNEAQ. The CDR3 extends over 13 amino acids. The CDR3 here is CASSLQALTEAFF. In nucleotides, the CDR3 is TGTGCCAGCAGCTTACAGGCCCTCACTGAAGCTTTCTTT. The variable domain in full, completed from reference TRBV7-8 and TRBJ1-1, reads GAGVSQSPRYKVAKRGQDVALRCDPISGHVSLFWYQQALGQGPEFLTYFQNEAQLDKSGLPSDRFFAERPEGSVSTLKIQRTQQEDSAVYLCASSLQALTEAFFGQGTRLTVV.